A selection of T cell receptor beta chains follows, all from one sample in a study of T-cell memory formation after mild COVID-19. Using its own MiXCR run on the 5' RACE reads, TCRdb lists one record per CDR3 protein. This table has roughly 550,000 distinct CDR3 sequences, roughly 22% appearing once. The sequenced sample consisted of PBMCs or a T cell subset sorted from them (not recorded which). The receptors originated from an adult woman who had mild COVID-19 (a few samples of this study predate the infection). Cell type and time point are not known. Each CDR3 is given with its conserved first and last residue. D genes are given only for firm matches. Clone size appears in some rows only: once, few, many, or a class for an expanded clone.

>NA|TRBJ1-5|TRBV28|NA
CASSLLSGQPQHF
TGTGCCAGCAGCCTCCTAAGTGGGCAGCCCCAGCATTTT
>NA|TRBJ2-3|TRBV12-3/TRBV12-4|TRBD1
CASSPDRAFTDTQYF
TGTGCCAGCAGCCCCGACAGGGCTTTCACAGATACGCAGTATTTT
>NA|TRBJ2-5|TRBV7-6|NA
CASTPGFGERETQYF
TGTGCCAGCACCCCCGGGTTCGGGGAACGGGAGACCCAGTACTTC
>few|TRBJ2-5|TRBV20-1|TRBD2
CSARGTSGGEETQYF
TGCAGTGCTAGAGGGACTAGCGGGGGGGAAGAGACCCAGTACTTC
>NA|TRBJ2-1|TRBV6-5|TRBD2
CASSYSASGRAGGNEQFF
TGTGCCAGCAGTTACTCGGCTAGCGGGAGGGCCGGGGGGAATGAGCAGTTCTTC
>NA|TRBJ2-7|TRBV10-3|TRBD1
CAISPPPGQSADGEQYF
TGTGCCATCAGTCCCCCCCCGGGACAGAGCGCAGATGGCGAGCAGTACTTC
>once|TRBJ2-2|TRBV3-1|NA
CASSHQGIAATGELFF
TGTGCCAGCAGCCACCAAGGGATAGCCGCGACAGGGGAGCTGTTTTTT
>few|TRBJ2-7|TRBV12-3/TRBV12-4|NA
CASSLGTRTYEQYF
TGTGCCAGCAGTCTGGGGACACGGACCTACGAGCAGTACTTC
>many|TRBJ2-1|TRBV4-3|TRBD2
CASSQDLASGHNEQFF
TGCGCCAGCAGCCAAGATCTGGCTAGCGGCCACAATGAGCAGTTCTTC
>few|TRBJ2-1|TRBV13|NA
CASSSDSSGEQFF
TGTGCCAGCAGCTCGGACAGCTCAGGTGAGCAGTTCTTC
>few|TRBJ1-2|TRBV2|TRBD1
CASSDLGQGNNYGYTF
TGTGCCAGCAGTGACTTGGGACAGGGGAATAACTATGGCTACACCTTC
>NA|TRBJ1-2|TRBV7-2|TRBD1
CASSLEAGGGYTF
TGTGCCAGCAGCTTAGAGGCAGGGGGAGGCTACACCTTC
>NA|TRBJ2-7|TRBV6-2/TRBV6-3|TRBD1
CASSSYPGTGPTYEQYF
TGTGCCAGCAGTTCCTACCCCGGGACAGGGCCTACCTACGAGCAGTACTTC
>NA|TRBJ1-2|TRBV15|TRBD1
CATSGDREDPTYGYTF
TGTGCCACCAGCGGCGACAGGGAAGATCCGACGTATGGCTACACCTTC
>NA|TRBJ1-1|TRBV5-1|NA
CASSLAGSGTEAFF
TGCGCCAGCAGCCTAGCGGGGTCCGGGACTGAAGCTTTCTTT
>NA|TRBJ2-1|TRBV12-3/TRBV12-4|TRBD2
CASSGGVLENEQFF
TGTGCCAGCAGCGGGGGGGTTTTAGAGAATGAGCAGTTCTTC
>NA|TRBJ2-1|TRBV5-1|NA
CASSLGGGGPEQLF
TGCGCCAGCAGCTTGGGAGGGGGGGGACCCGAGCAGTTATTC
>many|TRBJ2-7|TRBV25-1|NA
CASSDQGEVSYEQYF
TGTGCCAGCAGTGATCAGGGCGAGGTATCCTACGAGCAGTACTTC
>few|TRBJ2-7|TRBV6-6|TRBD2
CASSYTPSGTYEQYF
TGTGCCAGCAGTTACACGCCTAGCGGGACCTACGAGCAGTACTTC
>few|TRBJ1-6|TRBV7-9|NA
CASSARLGDNSPLHF
TGTGCCAGCAGCGCCCGTTTGGGAGATAATTCACCCCTCCACTTT